This T cell receptor (beta chain) is drawn from a study of blood T cell repertoires in COVID-19. At the level of the study: There were acute and convalescent COVID-19 samples, and they came from the United States, Italy and Spain.

The CDR3 is 14 amino acids. Germline CDR1 is MNHEY and CDR2 is SVGEGT. Trimming at V came to 4 bases and at J to 6 bases, leaving 6 bases not matched to a gene. Recovered participants had two consecutive negative NP/OP PCR tests, healthcare professional clearance, or symptom resolution. Per the original methods: Quantification of nucleated cells was approximated via reference gene primer amplification. Libraries were prepared by immunoSEQ multiplex PCR; TCRdb keeps only in-frame clonotypes and omits some of them. That table furnishes V, J and clone size, whereas the DNA furnished D and trimming. The data show around 290,000 clones, around 90% seen once.

The source material was PBMCs or T cells enriched from blood (not recorded which). The clonotype originates from a woman in her 30s who had recovered from COVID-19. This rearrangement joins TRBV6-2 or TRBV6-3 to TRBJ1-1; the match to TRBD1 covers 9 bases. CDR3 nucleotides: TGTGCCAGCAGTTCCGAAACAGGGGGCCCTGAAGCTTTCTTT. This sequence encodes CASSSETGGPEAFF.